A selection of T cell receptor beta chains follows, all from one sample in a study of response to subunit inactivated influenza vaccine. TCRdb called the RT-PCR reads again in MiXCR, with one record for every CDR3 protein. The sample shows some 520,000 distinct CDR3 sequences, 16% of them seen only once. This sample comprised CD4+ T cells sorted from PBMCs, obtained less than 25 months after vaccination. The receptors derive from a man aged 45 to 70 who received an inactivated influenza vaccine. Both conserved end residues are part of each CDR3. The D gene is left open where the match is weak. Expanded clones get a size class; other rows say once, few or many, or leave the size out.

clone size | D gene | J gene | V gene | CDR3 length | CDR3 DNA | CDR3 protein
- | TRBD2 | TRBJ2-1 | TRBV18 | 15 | TGTGCCAGCTCACTAAGCGGGGGGGCGGAAAGTGAGCAGTTCTTC | CASSLSGGAESEQFF
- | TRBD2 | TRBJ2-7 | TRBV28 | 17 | TGTGCCAGCAGTCCCCGAAGTTTTAGCGGGAGGGCCAACGAGCAGTACTTC | CASSPRSFSGRANEQYF
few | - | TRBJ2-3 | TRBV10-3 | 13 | TGTGCCATCAGTGAGTCGGCCCCAGATACGCAGTATTTT | CAISESAPDTQYF
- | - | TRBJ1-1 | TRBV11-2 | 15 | TGTGCCAGCAGCCGGCAGGGCACTTTAGTATCTGAAGCTTTCTTT | CASSRQGTLVSEAFF
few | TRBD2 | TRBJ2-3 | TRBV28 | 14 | TGTGCCGCGGGAGCGGGATTGGGCCGGGATACGCAGTATTTT | CAAGAGLGRDTQYF
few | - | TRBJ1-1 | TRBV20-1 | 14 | TGCAGTGCTAGAACTCCGGGGGTAGACACTGAAGCTTTCTTT | CSARTPGVDTEAFF
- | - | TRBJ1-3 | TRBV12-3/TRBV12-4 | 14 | TGTGCCAGCCAGGGACAAAGCTCTGGAAACACCATATATTTT | CASQGQSSGNTIYF
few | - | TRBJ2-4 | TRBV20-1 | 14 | TGCAGTGCTCCCGGGGGCAGAACCAAAAACATTCAGTACTTC | CSAPGGRTKNIQYF
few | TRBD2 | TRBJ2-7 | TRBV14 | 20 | TGTGCCAGCAGCCAACGGGTCCGTACGGGACTAGGGACCTTTACCTACGAGCAGTACTTC | CASSQRVRTGLGTFTYEQYF
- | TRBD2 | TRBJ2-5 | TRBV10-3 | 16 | TGTGCCATCAGTGATTTACGAGCGGGGGGGATCGAGACCCAGTACTTC | CAISDLRAGGIETQYF
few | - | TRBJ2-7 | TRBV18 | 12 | TGTGCCAGCTCAAACTCTGTGAGGGAGCAGTACTTC | CASSNSVREQYF
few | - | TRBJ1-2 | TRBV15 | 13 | TGTGCCACCAGCAGAGATATAAACTATGGCTACACCTTC | CATSRDINYGYTF
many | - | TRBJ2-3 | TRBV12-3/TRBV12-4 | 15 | TGTGCCAGCAGTTTAAGGGTGACAGGCCAGGATACGCAGTATTTT | CASSLRVTGQDTQYF
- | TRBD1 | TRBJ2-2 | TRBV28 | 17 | TGTGCCAGCACCAACCTACAGGGGGCCAGGGACACCGGGGAGCTGTTTTTT | CASTNLQGARDTGELFF